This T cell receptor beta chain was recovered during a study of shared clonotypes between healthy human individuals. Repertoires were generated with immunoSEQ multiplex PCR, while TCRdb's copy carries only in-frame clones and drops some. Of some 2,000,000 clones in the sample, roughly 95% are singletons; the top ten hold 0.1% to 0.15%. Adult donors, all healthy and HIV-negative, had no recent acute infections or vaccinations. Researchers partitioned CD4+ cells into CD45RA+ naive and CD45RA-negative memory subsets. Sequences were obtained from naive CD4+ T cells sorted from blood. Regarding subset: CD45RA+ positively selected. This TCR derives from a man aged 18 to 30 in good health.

The CDR3 loop is CASSYSGLGISDTQYF. The CDR3 region has the DNA TGTGCCAGCAGTTACTCTGGATTAGGCATTTCAGATACGCAGTATTTT. The V gene is TRBV6-6, the J gene TRBJ2-3, with D hard to call. CDR1 is MNHNY and CDR2 is SVGAGI in the germline V gene (reference sequence). The CDR3 has 16 amino acids. V was shortened by 0 bases and J by 4 bases, with 14 bases between the two germline ends.